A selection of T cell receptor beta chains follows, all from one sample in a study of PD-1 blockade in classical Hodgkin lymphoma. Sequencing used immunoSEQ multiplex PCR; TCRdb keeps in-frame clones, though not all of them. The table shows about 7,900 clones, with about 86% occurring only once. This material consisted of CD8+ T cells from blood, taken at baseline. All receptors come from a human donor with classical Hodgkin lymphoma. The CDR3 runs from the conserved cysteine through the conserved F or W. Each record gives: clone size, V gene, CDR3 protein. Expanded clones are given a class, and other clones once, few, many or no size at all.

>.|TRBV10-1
CASSEDRAGYEQYF
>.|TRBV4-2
CASSQDAADTDTQYF
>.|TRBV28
CASSFWGGGAGELFF
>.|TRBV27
CASRESPRLENSPLHF
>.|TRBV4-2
CASSQDGLNIQYF
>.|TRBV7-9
CASSPLPHNEKLFF
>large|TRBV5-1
CASSLYGGAGDTQYF
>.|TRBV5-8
CASMIVNEQFF
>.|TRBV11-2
CASCRTEGLASYEQYF
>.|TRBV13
CASSLGGQGAREQYF
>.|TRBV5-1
CASSLGQGRRYEQYF
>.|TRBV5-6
CASSLVGLAENYEQYF
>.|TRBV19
CASSSGTRSTGELFF
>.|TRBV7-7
CASSLTDTSYEQYF
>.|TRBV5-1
CASSTGQGASYEQYF
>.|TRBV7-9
CASSLDRGHHRELFF
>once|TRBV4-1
CASSRGGLETQYF
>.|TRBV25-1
CASSEGTGELFF
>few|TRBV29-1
CSVIFGYGYTF
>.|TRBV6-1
CASSDLGITSPLHF
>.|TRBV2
CASSDGLTTLYEQYF
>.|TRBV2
CATLARDRGGFGQFF
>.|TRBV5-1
CASSSRQGGLETQYF
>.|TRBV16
CASSPTGAGSYEQYF
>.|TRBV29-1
CSVDGNSYGYTF
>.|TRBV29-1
CSAGHTNEKLFF
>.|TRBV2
CAQGREGTDTQYF
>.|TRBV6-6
CASSYGTGVYNEQFF
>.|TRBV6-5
CASSQTDRDDEQFF
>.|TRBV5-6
CASSLGGALTNEKLFF
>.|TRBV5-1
CASSLDSNDVYQETQYF
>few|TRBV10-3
CAITSTEPYEQYF
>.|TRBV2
CASTGQGSTDTQYF
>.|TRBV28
CASSLPFGIAGAYEQYF
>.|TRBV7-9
CASSRREGLYNEQFF
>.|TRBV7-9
CATHGGSDTQYF
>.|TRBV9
CASSVGVGYEQYF
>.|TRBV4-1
CASRELQTDSNSPLHF
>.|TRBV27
CASRPRTGGAVDYEQYF
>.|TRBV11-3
CASSPLAGAPWDEQFF
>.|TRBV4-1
CASSPGIPYEQYF
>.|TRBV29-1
CSVEDKSSYEQYF
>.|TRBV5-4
CASSPAGSFYGYTF
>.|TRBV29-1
CSAKAGGPGNEQFF
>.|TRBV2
CASSVLSLWGNTEAFF
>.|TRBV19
CASSIDFVGEQYF
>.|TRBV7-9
CASSLAGDYEQYF
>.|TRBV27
CASSSIAQPYTGELFF
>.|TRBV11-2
CASSFPNPNYGYTF
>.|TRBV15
CATSRDVGVEDTQYF
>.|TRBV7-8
CASSPPDLYEQYF
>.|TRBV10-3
CASGYRETSTDTQYF
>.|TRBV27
CASSLMQGPPSGANVLTF
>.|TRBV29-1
CSVGDRGPYNEQFF
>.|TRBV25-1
CASSTRDSHTQETQYF
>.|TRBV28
CATHRDSDSYEQYF
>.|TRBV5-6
CASSFLAGVQQFF
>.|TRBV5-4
CASRLRGQGAGANVLTF
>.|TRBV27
CASSLAGGPYEQYF